This entry features one T cell receptor (beta chain) sequence. Clones were sequenced by immunoSEQ multiplex PCR, and TCRdb holds only the in-frame ones, with some missing. The sample has approximately 140,000 clones; just over 90% are singletons. Trimming stripped 0 bases from V and 5 bases from J, with 8 bases between. This CDR3 comprises 14 residues. Germline V gene sequence: CDR1 LNHNV, CDR2 YYDKDF (reference sequence). These data originate in a study of T cell responses to AZD1222 COVID-19 vaccine. This sequence joins TRBV15 and TRBJ1-5; unclear D gene. Here the sequenced sample was peripheral blood, taken on day 0 of MenACWY control vaccination. This sequence originates from an adult in good health. In DNA, the CDR3 is TGTGCCACCAGCAGAGAGACCGGAGATCAGCCCCAGCATTTT. Residues: CATSRETGDQPQHF.